A single sample gave rise to the 19 T cell receptor beta chains below, sequenced in a study of blood T cell repertoires in COVID-19 (dated by TCRdb to the early 2020s). Library preparation used the immunoSEQ multiplex PCR assay. Not all clones reach the TCRdb copy of this immuneACCESS table, which keeps in-frame sequences only. Checked studies attribute under half of the gap to unresolved V genes and leave the rest unexplained. For this sample the table gives 120,000 to 150,000 clones, of which 88% were detected only once. The top ten hold roughly a tenth of the sample. Sequences were obtained from peripheral blood. The receptors come from a man between 60 and 75 years old with active or convalescent COVID-19.

This clone was detected once. The CDR3 here is CATSPRDNEQFF. The DNA of the CDR3 is TGTGCCACCAGTCCCAGGGACAATGAGCAGTTCTTC. This chain links TRBV24-1 with TRBJ2-1, with D tentatively TRBD1 (5 bases). From germline, CDR1 is KGHDR and CDR2 SFDVKD. The CDR3 sequence is 12 residues long. V was cut by 6 bases and J by 5 bases, with 7 bases left in between.

The CDR3 DNA reads as TGTGCCACCAGCAGAGTAGAGAAACTAGCGGATTTCACAGATACGCAGTATTTT. This codes for CATSRVEKLADFTDTQYF. The genes are TRBV15 and TRBJ2-3, with TRBD2 matching over 8 bases. The germline gives CDR1 LNHNV, CDR2 YYDKDF (reference sequence). The CDR3 totals 18 residues. Trimming at V came to 1 base and at J to 2 bases, leaving 11 bases not matched to a gene.

The chain recombines TRBV11-3 with TRBJ2-5, with D unresolved. Germline CDR1 reads SGHNT; CDR2 reads YENEEA. The CDR3 has 13 amino acids. V lost 4 bases and J 5 bases, leaving 11 bases between the germline ends. The CDR3 DNA reads as TGTGCCAGCAGCTCGGGTACTTCGGAGACCCAGTACTTC. The encoded protein is CASSSGTSETQYF. The full variable domain, completed using reference TRBV11-3 and TRBJ2-5, is EAGVVQSPRYKIIEKKQPVAFWCNPISGHNTLYWYLQNLGQGPELLIRYENEEAVDDSQLPKDRFSAERLKGVDSTLKIQPAELGDSAVYLCASSSGTSETQYFGPGTRLLVL.

The rearrangement joins TRBV9 to TRBJ1-5; D not certain. Deletions cut 2 bases from V and 1 base from J, with 7 bases between. The CDR3 runs to 14 residues. Germline CDR1 reads SGDLS; CDR2 reads YYNGEE. CDR3 in DNA: TGTGCCAGCAGCGTTGGGAGAAGCAATCAGCCCCAGCATTTT. Protein product: CASSVGRSNQPQHF.

The CDR3 is CATSDLPRTGKNPLAKNIQYF. The DNA for the CDR3 is TGTGCCACCAGTGATTTGCCTAGGACAGGGAAAAACCCGCTAGCCAAAAACATTCAGTACTTC. The chain couples TRBV24-1 to TRBJ2-4; 8 nucleotides align to TRBD1. The CDR3 has 21 amino acids. V was pared by 0 bases and J by 0 bases, with 15 bases of the junction left unmatched. CDR1 and CDR2 (germline): KGHDR, SFDVKD.

In this sample, this clone turned up once. J is TRBJ1-6 and V is TRBV7-3, with 9 bases that match TRBD1. Germline loops: CDR1 SGHTA, CDR2 FQGTGA. The trim removed 1 base at V and 7 bases at J, leaving 2 bases unmatched. This CDR3 has 15 residues. This CDR3 reads CASSLKGTGNSPLHF. For the CDR3, the DNA is TGTGCCAGCAGCTTAAAGGGGACAGGGAATTCACCCCTCCACTTT. Looking up the rest from reference TRBV7-3 and TRBJ1-6 gives the full variable domain: GAGVSQTPSNKVTEKGKYVELRCDPISGHTALYWYRQSLGQGPEFLIYFQGTGAADDSGLPNDRFFAVRPEGSVSTLKIQRTERGDSAVYLCASSLKGTGNSPLHFGNGTRLTVT.

The V gene is TRBV11-1, the J gene TRBJ1-2; D call uncertain. CDR1 is SGHAT and CDR2 is FQDESV in the germline V gene (reference sequence). The length of the CDR3 is 14 residues. V lost 3 bases to trimming and J lost 4 bases, with 12 bases between them. DNA for the CDR3: TGTGCCAGCAGCTTTTCGCCCGAGAGCTATGGCTACACCTTC. Residues: CASSFSPESYGYTF.

DNA for the CDR3: TGTGCCAGCAGTAGTCGGACAGGGGGTTATGGCTACACCTTC. It encodes CASSSRTGGYGYTF. V gene TRBV6-5 combines with J gene TRBJ1-2; TRBD1 agrees at 10 bases. The CDR3 is made up of 14 amino acids. CDR1 and CDR2 from the germline V gene are MNHEY and SVGAGI. With 5 bases clipped from V and 5 bases from J, the junction kept 5 bases outside the gene matches.

CDR3 nucleotide sequence: TGTGCCAGCAGGCGCCAAACAGATACGCAGTATTTT. It codes for CASRRQTDTQYF. V gene TRBV7-9 combines with J gene TRBJ2-3; D is undetermined. The CDR3 is made up of 12 amino acids. V shed 6 bases and J shed 3 bases, with 7 bases lying between them. Germline CDR1 reads SEHNR; CDR2 reads FQNEAQ (reference sequence).

The DNA of the CDR3 is TGTGCCAGCAGAAACACAGGGGCCGGGGAGCTGTTTTTT. It translates to CASRNTGAGELFF. This chain uses TRBV27 with TRBJ2-2; TRBD1 matches at 7 bases. V gave up 6 bases and J gave up 6 bases; unmatched junction bases: 4. The germline V gene has CDR1 MNHEY and CDR2 SMNVEV (reference sequence). The CDR3 is 13 residues long.

This sequence joins TRBV19 and TRBJ2-6; 9 bases are a match to TRBD1. V was clipped by 5 bases and J by 2 bases; unmatched bases: 7. The CDR3 has 17 residues. Germline V gene sequence: CDR1 LNHDA, CDR2 SQIVND (reference sequence). CDR3 protein: CASSPEGQGTGANVLTF. The CDR3 DNA sequence: TGTGCCAGTAGTCCGGAGGGACAGGGTACTGGGGCCAACGTCCTGACTTTC.

J is TRBJ2-7 and V is TRBV5-8, with 7 bases matching TRBD1. V trimming: 5 bases; J trimming: 3 bases; junction bases outside the gene matches: 8. The germline V gene has CDR1 SGHTS and CDR2 YDEGEE. The CDR3 sequence is 14 residues long. Here the CDR3 DNA reads TGTGCCAGCAGTCCAGGACAGGTTCTCTACGAGCAGTACTTC. Its protein is CASSPGQVLYEQYF.

The chain recombines TRBV5-1 with TRBJ2-1, with 8 bases fitting TRBD1. Trimming removed 2 bases from V and 9 bases from J; junction bases left unmatched: 19. Germline CDR1 is SGHRS and CDR2 is YFSETQ. The CDR3 runs 18 residues. CDR3 DNA: TGCGCCAGCAGCTTCCAAGGCCCGACAGGGGTTGGCTGGGGTGAGCAGTTCTTC. This encodes CASSFQGPTGVGWGEQFF.

For this clone: Other nucleotide sequences in the sample specify the same CDR3. The rearrangement joins TRBV27 to TRBJ1-3; D not certain. The CDR3 has 15 amino acids. Looked up from germline, CDR1 is MNHEY and CDR2 is SMNVEV (reference sequence). V was clipped by 2 bases and J by 0 bases, with 8 bases between them. Here the CDR3 reads CASSLSGSSGNTIYF. CDR3 DNA sequence: TGTGCCAGCAGTTTAAGCGGGAGCTCTGGAAACACCATATATTTT.

The V and J genes are TRBV7-9 and TRBJ1-6; 8 bases line up with TRBD1. The CDR3 is made up of 15 amino acids. The ends lost 5 bases at V and 6 bases at J; junction bases unmatched: 6. Germline loops: CDR1 SEHNR, CDR2 FQNEAQ (reference sequence). The CDR3 protein is CASSLTGGSNSPLHF. In DNA, the CDR3 is TGTGCCAGCAGCCTTACAGGGGGGAGTAATTCACCCCTCCACTTT.

The gene calls are TRBV10-3 and TRBJ2-7; TRBD1 agrees at 7 bases. V lost 4 bases and J lost 4; bases outside the gene matches: 7. Germline CDR1 is ENHRY and CDR2 is SYGVKD. The CDR3 contains 14 residues. The CDR3 DNA follows: TGTGCCATCAGTGGACGGGACAGCCTATACGAGCAGTACTTC. Protein: CAISGRDSLYEQYF.

V and J are TRBV28 and TRBJ1-4, with TRBD1 matching 7 bases. V dropped 5 bases and J dropped 7; count of bases not matched to a gene: 7. CDR3 length: 14 amino acids. Germline-derived CDR1 and CDR2 are MDHEN and SYDVKM. CDR3 sequence reads: CASSRDRDSEKLFF. The CDR3 nucleotides read TGTGCCAGCAGTCGCGACAGGGACAGTGAAAAACTGTTTTTT.

The V call is TRBV27, the J call TRBJ2-1; D perhaps matches TRBD2 (5 bases). The CDR3 runs to 16 residues. Trimming stripped 4 bases from V and 8 bases from J, with 21 bases between. Looked up from germline, CDR1 is MNHEY and CDR2 is SMNVEV (reference sequence). CDR3 DNA: TGTGCCAGCAGTTCACCGCTCTTGCGGGCACACCATGAGCAGTTCTTC. As protein: CASSSPLLRAHHEQFF.

The chain is built from TRBV7-6 and TRBJ2-5, with D unresolved. This CDR3 contains 14 residues. CDR1 is SGHVS and CDR2 is FNYEAQ in the germline V gene. The V and J ends lost 3 bases and 1 base respectively, with 9 bases between them. CDR3 amino acids: CASSFGFPQETQYF. In DNA form, the CDR3 reads TGTGCCAGCAGCTTCGGGTTTCCCCAAGAGACCCAGTACTTC. The whole variable domain, remainder taken from reference TRBV7-6 and TRBJ2-5, is GAGVSQSPRYKVTKRGQDVALRCDPISGHVSLYWYRQALGQGPEFLTYFNYEAQQDKSGLPNDRFSAERPEGSISTLTIQRTEQRDSAMYRCASSFGFPQETQYFGPGTRLLVL.